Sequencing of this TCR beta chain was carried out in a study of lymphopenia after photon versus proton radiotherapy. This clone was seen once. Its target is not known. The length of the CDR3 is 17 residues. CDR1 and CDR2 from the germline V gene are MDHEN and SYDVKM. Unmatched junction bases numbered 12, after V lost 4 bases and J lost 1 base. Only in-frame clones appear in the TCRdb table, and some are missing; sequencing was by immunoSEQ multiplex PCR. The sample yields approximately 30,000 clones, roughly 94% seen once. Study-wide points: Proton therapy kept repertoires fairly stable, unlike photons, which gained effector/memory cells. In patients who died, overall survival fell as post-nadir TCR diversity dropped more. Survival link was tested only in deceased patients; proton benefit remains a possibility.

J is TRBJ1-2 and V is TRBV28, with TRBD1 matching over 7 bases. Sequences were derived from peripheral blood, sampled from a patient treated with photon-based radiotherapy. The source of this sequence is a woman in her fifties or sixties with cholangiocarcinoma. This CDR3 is CASSSPTSGGINYGYTF. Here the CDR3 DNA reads TGTGCCAGCAGTTCCCCGACATCAGGGGGGATTAACTATGGCTACACCTTC.